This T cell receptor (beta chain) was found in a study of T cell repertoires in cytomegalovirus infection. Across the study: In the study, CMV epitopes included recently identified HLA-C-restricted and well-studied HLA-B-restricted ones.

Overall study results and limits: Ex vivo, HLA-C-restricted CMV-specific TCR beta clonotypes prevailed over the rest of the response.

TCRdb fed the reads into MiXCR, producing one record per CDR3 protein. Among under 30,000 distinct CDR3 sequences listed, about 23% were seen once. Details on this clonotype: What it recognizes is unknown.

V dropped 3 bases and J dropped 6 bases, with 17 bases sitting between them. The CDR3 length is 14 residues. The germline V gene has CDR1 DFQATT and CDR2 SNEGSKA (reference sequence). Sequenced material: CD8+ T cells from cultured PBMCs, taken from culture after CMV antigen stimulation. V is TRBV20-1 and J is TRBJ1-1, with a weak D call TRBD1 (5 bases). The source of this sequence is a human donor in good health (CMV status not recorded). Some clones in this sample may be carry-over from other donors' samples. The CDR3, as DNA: TGCAGTGCTAGGATAAGGGTCCAGGGACCTGAAGCTTTCTTT. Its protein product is CSARIRVQGPEAFF.